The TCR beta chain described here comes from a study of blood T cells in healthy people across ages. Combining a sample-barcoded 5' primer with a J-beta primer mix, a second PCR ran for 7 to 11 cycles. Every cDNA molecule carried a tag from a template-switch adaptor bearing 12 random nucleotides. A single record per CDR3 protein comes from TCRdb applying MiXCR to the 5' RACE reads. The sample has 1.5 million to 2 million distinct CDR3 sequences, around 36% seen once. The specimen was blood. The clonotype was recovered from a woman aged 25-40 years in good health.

The CDR3 nucleotides are TGTGCCAGCAGTTTAGTGGTCCACGAGCAGTACTTC. Translating it yields CASSLVVHEQYF. The chain recombines TRBV12-3 or TRBV12-4 with TRBJ2-7; D is unclear. The CDR3 spans 12 residues. V lost 1 base and J lost 5, with 6 bases in between.